A selection of T cell receptor beta chains follows, all from one sample in a study of T cell responses to AZD1222 COVID-19 vaccine. Profiled with immunoSEQ multiplex PCR; TCRdb holds only in-frame clones, not every one. This table has 150,000 to 200,000 clones, almost 90% appearing once. The sequencing here drew on peripheral blood, taken 28 days after the second AZD1222 dose. The receptors originated from an adult who received the AZD1222 COVID-19 vaccine. CDR3s include the opening cysteine and the closing phenylalanine or tryptophan. Each record gives: J gene, V gene, CDR3 length, CDR3 protein.

J gene: TRBJ1-1; V gene: TRBV7-9; CDR3 length: 14; CDR3 protein: CASRPNRDGGEAFF
J gene: TRBJ2-2; V gene: TRBV19; CDR3 length: 13; CDR3 protein: CASGGRNTGELFF
J gene: TRBJ2-1; V gene: TRBV19; CDR3 length: 19; CDR3 protein: CASSIPTQLLQGPGYEQFF
J gene: TRBJ1-6; V gene: TRBV21-1; CDR3 length: 17; CDR3 protein: CASSSGGDRRPDSPLHF
J gene: TRBJ1-6; V gene: TRBV11-2; CDR3 length: 16; CDR3 protein: CASSTNSGGSGSPLHF
J gene: TRBJ1-1; V gene: TRBV6-1; CDR3 length: 15; CDR3 protein: CASSDSGGRSTEAFF
J gene: TRBJ2-1; V gene: TRBV11-3; CDR3 length: 17; CDR3 protein: CASSLSGASGLRNEQFF
J gene: TRBJ1-3; V gene: TRBV4-3; CDR3 length: 16; CDR3 protein: CASSQDGTGGTNTIYF
J gene: TRBJ2-5; V gene: TRBV7-9; CDR3 length: 15; CDR3 protein: CASSSPGTSGETQYF
J gene: TRBJ2-1; V gene: TRBV5-1; CDR3 length: 15; CDR3 protein: CASSLEQGAYNEQFF
J gene: TRBJ1-5; V gene: TRBV6-5; CDR3 length: 15; CDR3 protein: CASSQGGFVGQPQHF
J gene: TRBJ1-5; V gene: TRBV21-1; CDR3 length: 15; CDR3 protein: CASRWSGHSNQPQHF
J gene: TRBJ1-4; V gene: TRBV4-2; CDR3 length: 14; CDR3 protein: CASSRQAFNEKLFF
J gene: TRBJ2-3; V gene: TRBV7-2; CDR3 length: 16; CDR3 protein: CASRLRVAGPPDTQYF
J gene: TRBJ1-2; V gene: TRBV3-1/TRBV3-2; CDR3 length: 12; CDR3 protein: CASSQSERGTTF
J gene: TRBJ1-1; V gene: TRBV6-5; CDR3 length: 14; CDR3 protein: CASSRSGEGTEAFF
J gene: TRBJ2-2; V gene: TRBV7-6; CDR3 length: 15; CDR3 protein: CASSLARTNTGELFF
J gene: TRBJ2-2; V gene: TRBV24-1; CDR3 length: 13; CDR3 protein: CATSRQATGELFF
J gene: TRBJ1-2; V gene: TRBV7-8; CDR3 length: 14; CDR3 protein: CASSLGHSRFRYTF
J gene: TRBJ1-2; V gene: TRBV25-1; CDR3 length: 13; CDR3 protein: CASSDVPAYGYTF
J gene: TRBJ2-5; V gene: TRBV2; CDR3 length: 12; CDR3 protein: CASREGVETQYF
J gene: TRBJ2-7; V gene: TRBV27; CDR3 length: 14; CDR3 protein: CASSYGGASYEQYF
J gene: TRBJ2-7; V gene: TRBV5-5; CDR3 length: 15; CDR3 protein: CASSLGEGKGAEQYF
J gene: TRBJ1-5; V gene: TRBV19; CDR3 length: 14; CDR3 protein: CASSIEVGVQPQHF
J gene: TRBJ2-7; V gene: TRBV2; CDR3 length: 12; CDR3 protein: CASRDRLYEQYF
J gene: TRBJ2-3; V gene: TRBV10-3; CDR3 length: 15; CDR3 protein: CAISGTSASTDTQYF
J gene: TRBJ1-5; V gene: TRBV7-2; CDR3 length: 13; CDR3 protein: CASSFGWNQPQHF
J gene: TRBJ2-1; V gene: TRBV19; CDR3 length: 16; CDR3 protein: CASSIYGGNYYNEQFF
J gene: TRBJ1-1; V gene: TRBV19; CDR3 length: 13; CDR3 protein: CASSRKQDTEAFF
J gene: TRBJ1-3; V gene: TRBV6-1; CDR3 length: 16; CDR3 protein: CASSDTPGILGNTIYF
J gene: TRBJ2-3; V gene: TRBV6-2/TRBV6-3; CDR3 length: 15; CDR3 protein: CASSFGTVNTDTQYF
J gene: TRBJ1-5; V gene: TRBV7-8; CDR3 length: 18; CDR3 protein: CASSFIPWGDRGSQPQHF
J gene: TRBJ2-7; V gene: TRBV5-4; CDR3 length: 15; CDR3 protein: CASRRGQGEPYEQYF
J gene: TRBJ1-4; V gene: TRBV10-3; CDR3 length: 13; CDR3 protein: CASGQGGNEKLFF
J gene: TRBJ1-5; V gene: TRBV5-5; CDR3 length: 14; CDR3 protein: CASSFAGTNQPQHF
J gene: TRBJ1-2; V gene: TRBV30; CDR3 length: 13; CDR3 protein: CAWNGGTGNGYTF
J gene: TRBJ1-6; V gene: TRBV6-5; CDR3 length: 12; CDR3 protein: CASRRGPSPLHF
J gene: TRBJ1-1; V gene: TRBV4-2; CDR3 length: 16; CDR3 protein: CASSRGQAGTNTEAFF
J gene: TRBJ2-7; V gene: TRBV5-1; CDR3 length: 15; CDR3 protein: CASSQTTGIVYEQYF
J gene: TRBJ2-7; V gene: TRBV11-2; CDR3 length: 14; CDR3 protein: CASGQGAGSYEQYF
J gene: TRBJ2-7; V gene: TRBV11-2; CDR3 length: 15; CDR3 protein: CASSLRGAETYEQYF
J gene: TRBJ2-2; V gene: TRBV4-1; CDR3 length: 19; CDR3 protein: CASSQEAGQGATSTGELFF
J gene: TRBJ1-6; V gene: TRBV6-1; CDR3 length: 11; CDR3 protein: CASSEVGAFHF